The next 11 T cell receptor beta chains were all read from a single sample in a study of blood T cell repertoires in COVID-19. Clones were read by immunoSEQ multiplex PCR, and TCRdb kept only the in-frame ones, dropping some. The sample contains around 220,000 clones, around 90% of which appear only once. The material sequenced was peripheral blood. These receptors were collected from a man between 18 and 29 years old with active or convalescent COVID-19.

The chain recombines TRBV5-4 with TRBJ1-2; 9 nucleotides line up with TRBD1. The CDR3 runs 14 residues. The germline V gene encodes CDR1 SGHNT and CDR2 YYREEE (reference sequence). Germline trimming cut 4 bases from V and 5 bases from J; bases unmatched to any gene: 6. The CDR3 nucleotides read TGTGCCAGCAGCCCCCCCGGGACAGGGTATGGCTACACCTTC. Its protein is CASSPPGTGYGYTF.

The rearrangement uses TRBV6-6 and TRBJ2-1, with D possibly being TRBD1 (5 bases). Germline-derived CDR1 and CDR2 are MNHNY and SVGAGI (reference sequence). The CDR3 is 13 residues long. V was clipped by 7 bases and J by 2 bases, with 9 bases between them. The CDR3 DNA reads TGTGCCAGCACTGGGGCACCCTACAATGAGCAGTTCTTC. It encodes CASTGAPYNEQFF.

The V and J genes are TRBV16 and TRBJ1-1; D remains unclear. The V gene's germline CDR1 is KGHSY and CDR2 FQNENV. Deletions cut 1 base from V and 1 base from J, with 10 bases between. There are 15 residues in the CDR3. This CDR3 reads CASSQFLAGNTEAFF. In DNA form, the CDR3 reads TGTGCCAGCAGCCAATTTCTTGCAGGGAACACTGAAGCTTTCTTT.

The chain is built from TRBV5-1 and TRBJ2-3; weak D call: TRBD2 (5 bases). This CDR3 has 14 residues. Trimming took 4 bases from V and 6 from J, leaving 15 bases between them. Looked up from germline, CDR1 is SGHRS and CDR2 is YFSETQ. CDR3: CASSQGLNADTQYF. In nucleotides, the CDR3 is TGCGCCAGCAGCCAAGGACTTAACGCGGATACGCAGTATTTT.

The chain joins TRBV19 to TRBJ2-5, with a tentative D call TRBD1 (5 bases). The length of the CDR3 is 15 residues. Between the trimmed V and J ends, which lost 1 base and 2 bases, there was a span of 11 bases. Germline CDR1 is LNHDA and CDR2 is SQIVND (reference sequence). CDR3 sequence (DNA): TGTGCCAGTAGTATAGGAGCAGGGATGCAAGAGACCCAGTACTTC. This codes for CASSIGAGMQETQYF.

The chain combines TRBV18 with TRBJ2-5, with 9 bases identical to TRBD1. Germline assignment: CDR1 KGHSH and CDR2 LQKENI. CDR3 length equals 13 residues. V shed 5 bases, J shed 2 bases, and the junction held 0 bases outside the gene matches. The CDR3 is CASSGTGQETQYF. The CDR3, as DNA: TGTGCCAGCTCAGGGACAGGGCAAGAGACCCAGTACTTC.

This clone has a single count. The V gene is TRBV2, the J gene TRBJ2-2; maybe TRBD2 (6 bases). The CDR3 length is 14 residues. Germline-derived CDR1 and CDR2 are SNHLY and FYNNEI. The V gene lost 4 bases and the J gene lost 7 bases, with 13 bases spanning the gap. CDR3 nucleotides: TGTGCCAGCAGTGCACGGAGGGTTGGCGGGGAGCTGTTTTTT. Amino acid sequence: CASSARRVGGELFF.

The chain is built from TRBV27 and TRBJ2-1; 8 bases are a match to TRBD1. Germline lookup yields CDR1 MNHEY and CDR2 SMNVEV (reference sequence). J gave up 5 bases and V 6 bases, and 12 bases lay outside the gene matches. The CDR3 is 16 residues long. CDR3 bases: TGTGCCAGCAGGAATCTTGGACAGGGAAATAACAATGAGCAGTTCTTC. Its translation is CASRNLGQGNNNEQFF.

The chain joins TRBV20-1 to TRBJ2-5, with TRBD2 identical over 7 bases. This CDR3 is 11 amino acids long. V dropped 6 bases and J dropped 5; count of bases not matched to a gene: 3. Per germline, CDR1 DFQATT and CDR2 SNEGSKA (reference sequence). CDR3 sequence: CSARGGETQYF. As DNA, the CDR3 is TGCAGTGCGCGGGGAGGGGAGACCCAGTACTTC.

The chain couples TRBV30 to TRBJ2-3; 7 positions agree with TRBD2. Germline V gene lookup returns CDR1 GTSNPN and CDR2 SVGIG (reference sequence). This CDR3 has 13 residues. V was clipped by 4 bases and J by 2 bases; unmatched bases: 3. This CDR3 is CAWTGGYTDTQYF. The CDR3 bases are TGTGCCTGGACGGGGGGTTACACAGATACGCAGTATTTT.

This clone was seen a single time. The chain couples TRBV19 to TRBJ1-2; tentative D call: TRBD1 (5 bases). The CDR3 loop spans 14 amino acids. The germline V gene has CDR1 LNHDA and CDR2 SQIVND (reference sequence). V was pared by 10 bases and J by 4 bases, with 19 bases between. CDR3 sequence (DNA): TGTGCCACCGACCCCGGAGGGGCTTTCTATGGCTACACCTTC. Its translation: CATDPGGAFYGYTF.